Listed below are T cell receptor beta chains from one sample, sequenced in a study of T cells in Graves' hyperthyroidism and ophthalmopathy. TCRdb processed the multiplex PCR reads anew with MiXCR; each CDR3 protein has one entry. The sample contains under 350,000 distinct CDR3 sequences, roughly a fifth of which appear only once. Sequenced input: blood. The receptors shown here come from a woman between 45 and 60 years old with Graves' hyperthyroidism. CDR3s include the opening cysteine and the closing phenylalanine or tryptophan. Each record gives: J gene, V gene, clone size, D gene, CDR3 DNA, CDR3 protein. The D gene is left open where the match is weak. A row's size may be missing; if present it is once, few, many or a size class.

TRBJ2-7 | TRBV7-6 | few | TRBD2 | TGTGCCAGCAGCTTAGCAAGCGGGGGGGCCCACGAGCAGTACTTC | CASSLASGGAHEQYF
TRBJ2-7 | TRBV29-1 | . | TRBD2 | TGCAGCGTGGCCCATCGATTAGCGGGGGCTGGCGAGCAGTACTTC | CSVAHRLAGAGEQYF
TRBJ1-2 | TRBV27 | many | . | TGTGCCAGCAGTCCCTCAGGGGCCTATGGCTACACCTTC | CASSPSGAYGYTF
TRBJ2-1 | TRBV5-1 | many | . | TGCGCCAGCAGCCTCCATAGCGGCAATGAGCAGTTCTTC | CASSLHSGNEQFF
TRBJ2-7 | TRBV30 | many | . | TGTGCCTGGAGTGTACCTCTTTGGGGTCACGAGCAGTACTTC | CAWSVPLWGHEQYF
TRBJ2-7 | TRBV11-2 | . | TRBD2 | TGTGCCAGCAGCTCCAGACAGGGACTAGCGGAACCCTACGAGCAGTACTTC | CASSSRQGLAEPYEQYF
TRBJ2-7 | TRBV20-1 | many | TRBD1 | TGCAGTGCTAGAGACTATCTGGACAGACAGGGCATCAACGAGCAGTACTTC | CSARDYLDRQGINEQYF
TRBJ1-2 | TRBV2 | many | . | TGTGCCAGCAGTGAACGGGGATTCACCTATGGCTACACCTTC | CASSERGFTYGYTF
TRBJ1-1 | TRBV5-6 | few | . | TGTGCCAGCAGCTCAGGACGGGTCCAAAACACTGAAGCTTTCTTT | CASSSGRVQNTEAFF
TRBJ2-2 | TRBV12-3/TRBV12-4 | . | . | TGTGCCAGCAGTTTAAGTAGTTCTAACACCGGGGAGCTGTTTTTT | CASSLSSSNTGELFF
TRBJ1-1 | TRBV6-5 | . | . | TGTGCCAGCAGTTACGGTCAGGTGAACACTGAAGCTTTCTTT | CASSYGQVNTEAFF
TRBJ2-1 | TRBV3-1 | many | . | TGTGCCAGCAGCCCGGGCCATGAGCAGTTCTTC | CASSPGHEQFF
TRBJ2-7 | TRBV5-1 | few | TRBD1 | TGCGCCAGCAGCGGGGGGACAGGGGTGCCCCACGAGCAGTACTTC | CASSGGTGVPHEQYF
TRBJ1-1 | TRBV7-9 | many | . | TGTGCCAGCAGCCATATCCCTAAAGTGCGGACTGAAGCTTTCTTT | CASSHIPKVRTEAFF
TRBJ1-1 | TRBV29-1 | few | TRBD1 | TGCAGCGTTACCGGGACAGACGGACCCCTAAATGAAGCTTTCTTT | CSVTGTDGPLNEAFF
TRBJ2-2 | TRBV28 | many | TRBD1 | TGTGCCAGCAGTCAAGGGGGCTCGGGCACCGGGGAGCTGTTTTTT | CASSQGGSGTGELFF
TRBJ2-7 | TRBV7-2 | many | . | TGTGCCAGCAGCTATGCGAGCACGGGCTCCTACGAGCAGTACTTC | CASSYASTGSYEQYF
TRBJ1-3 | TRBV28 | many | . | TGTGCCAGCAGTTTCCCAGGGACCTCTGGAAACACCATATATTTT | CASSFPGTSGNTIYF
TRBJ1-6 | TRBV27 | many | TRBD1 | TGTGCCAGCAGACCCGGGACAGCCTATAATTCACCCCTCCACTTT | CASRPGTAYNSPLHF
TRBJ2-5 | TRBV27 | many | TRBD1 | TGTGCCAGCAGTTCCTCCGGGACAGGGAAGACCCAGTACTTC | CASSSSGTGKTQYF
TRBJ1-2 | TRBV7-2 | few | . | TGTGCCAGCAGCTTGACTTACCGTACCCCGCTTTATGGCTACACCTTC | CASSLTYRTPLYGYTF
TRBJ2-1 | TRBV28 | many | . | TGTGCCAGCAGTCCGACGGAAAATGAGCAGTTCTTC | CASSPTENEQFF
TRBJ1-6 | TRBV30 | . | TRBD1 | TGTGCCTGGAGCCTGACAGGGGTAGGGTCACCCCTCCACTTT | CAWSLTGVGSPLHF
TRBJ2-3 | TRBV6-1 | many | TRBD1 | TGTGCCAGCAGGGGGGACAGACCGAGGACAAGCACAGATACGCAGTATTTT | CASRGDRPRTSTDTQYF
TRBJ2-3 | TRBV7-9 | many | . | TGTGCCAGCAGCTTGGCAGGGGTGGCAGATACGCAGTATTTT | CASSLAGVADTQYF
TRBJ2-1 | TRBV12-3/TRBV12-4 | many | TRBD2 | TGTGCCAGCAGCCCCGTCGGAGGACTAGCGGGAGGGCCCTGGAATGAGCAGTTCTTC | CASSPVGGLAGGPWNEQFF
TRBJ1-3 | TRBV18 | . | . | TGTGCCAGCTCACGAAACAGGATCGTAGACACCATATATTTT | CASSRNRIVDTIYF
TRBJ2-1 | TRBV27 | many | TRBD2 | TGTGCCAGCAGTTTATCTTCTTTTCTAGCGGGATCCTACAATGAGCAGTTCTTC | CASSLSSFLAGSYNEQFF
TRBJ1-1 | TRBV7-2 | . | . | TGTGCCAGCAGCTTAGCTTCAGGAATGAACACTGAAGCTTTCTTT | CASSLASGMNTEAFF
TRBJ1-1 | TRBV12-3/TRBV12-4 | few | . | TGTGCCAGCAGTTTCAGTCCCAGGAACACTGAAGCTTTCTTT | CASSFSPRNTEAFF
TRBJ2-1 | TRBV9 | many | . | TGTGCCAGCAGCGTAGTTGGGGGCTCCTACAATGAGCAGTTCTTC | CASSVVGGSYNEQFF
TRBJ2-3 | TRBV20-1 | many | TRBD2 | TGCAGTGCTAGACTAGCGGGTTCAGATACGCAGTATTTT | CSARLAGSDTQYF
TRBJ2-3 | TRBV5-8 | few | . | TGTGCCAGCAGCCACCCCCAGACGGATTACACAGATACGCAGTATTTT | CASSHPQTDYTDTQYF
TRBJ1-1 | TRBV19 | . | . | TGTGCCAGTAGCACATTAACCCCCTACTGGGGATCGAACACTGAAGCTTTCTTT | CASSTLTPYWGSNTEAFF
TRBJ1-2 | TRBV10-3 | . | . | TGTGCCATCAGTGAGTCGAACAGGGATGGCTACACCTTC | CAISESNRDGYTF
TRBJ2-3 | TRBV7-3 | few | TRBD2 | TGTGCCAGCAGCTCTACTAGCGGGGGAGCAGATACGCAGTATTTT | CASSSTSGGADTQYF
TRBJ2-7 | TRBV5-1 | . | TRBD1 | TGCGCCAGCAGCACGGGACAGGGCAGAGGGGGTTCCTACGAGCAGTACTTC | CASSTGQGRGGSYEQYF
TRBJ1-5 | TRBV6-1 | many | TRBD1 | TGTGCCAGCAGTGAAATTGGGGGACAGGGGGCCGATCAGCCCCAGCATTTT | CASSEIGGQGADQPQHF
TRBJ2-1 | TRBV6-1 | few | TRBD1 | TGTGCCAGCAGTGATACCGTAGGACAGGTAGCCGGGGAGCAGTTCTTC | CASSDTVGQVAGEQFF
TRBJ2-6 | TRBV6-2/TRBV6-3 | few | TRBD1 | TGTGCCAGCAGTTTCACCGTCCGGGACAGGGCCCCGTCTGGGGCCAACGTCCTGACTTTC | CASSFTVRDRAPSGANVLTF